This T cell receptor beta chain was captured by sequencing in a study of blood T cell repertoires in COVID-19. Germline V gives CDR1 MGHDK, CDR2 SYGVNS. This CDR3 has 15 residues. With 6 bases removed from V and 11 bases from J, the gap between germline ends came to 23 bases. Assay used: immunoSEQ multiplex PCR; TCRdb lists only in-frame clones, some missing. Seen here are over 110,000 clones, roughly three quarters observed once, and the top ten hold 1.5% to 2.5%. The V call is TRBV25-1, the J call TRBJ1-5, with D perhaps TRBD1 (5 bases). The TCR originated in an older woman with acute or convalescent COVID-19. Sequencing used peripheral blood. The CDR3 region has the DNA TGTGCCAGCAGCGCCACAGGAGCTCCCAATGAAGCCCAGCATTTT. This encodes CASSATGAPNEAQHF.